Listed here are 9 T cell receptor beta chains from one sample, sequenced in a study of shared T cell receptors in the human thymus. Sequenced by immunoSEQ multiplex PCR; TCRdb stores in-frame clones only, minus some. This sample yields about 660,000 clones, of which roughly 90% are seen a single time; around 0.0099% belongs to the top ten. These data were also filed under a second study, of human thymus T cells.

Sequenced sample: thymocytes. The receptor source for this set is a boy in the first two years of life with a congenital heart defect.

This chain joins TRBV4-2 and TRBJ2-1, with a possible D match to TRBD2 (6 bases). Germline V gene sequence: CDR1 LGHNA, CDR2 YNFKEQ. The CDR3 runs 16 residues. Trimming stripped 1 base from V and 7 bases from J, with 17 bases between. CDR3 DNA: TGTGCCAGCAGCCAAGGTGTTGACGGGAGAGGGAATGAGCAGTTCTTC. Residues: CASSQGVDGRGNEQFF.

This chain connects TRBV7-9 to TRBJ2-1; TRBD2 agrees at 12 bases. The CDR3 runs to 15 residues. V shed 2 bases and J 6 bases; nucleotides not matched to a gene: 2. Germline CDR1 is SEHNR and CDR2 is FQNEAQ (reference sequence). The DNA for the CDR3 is TGTGCCAGCAGCTTAAGACTAGCGGGAGTCAATGAGCAGTTCTTC. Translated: CASSLRLAGVNEQFF. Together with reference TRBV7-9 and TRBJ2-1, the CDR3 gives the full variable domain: DTGVSQNPRHKITKRGQNVTFRCDPISEHNRLYWYRQTLGQGPEFLTYFQNEAQLEKSRLLSDRFSAERPKGSFSTLEIQRTEQGDSAMYLCASSLRLAGVNEQFFGPGTRLTVL.

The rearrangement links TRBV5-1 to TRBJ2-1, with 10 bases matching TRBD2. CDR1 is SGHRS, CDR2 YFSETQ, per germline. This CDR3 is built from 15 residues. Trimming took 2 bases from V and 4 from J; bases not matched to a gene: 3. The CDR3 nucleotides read TGCGCCAGCAGCTTAAGCGGGAGGGAGTACAATGAGCAGTTCTTC. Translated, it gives CASSLSGREYNEQFF. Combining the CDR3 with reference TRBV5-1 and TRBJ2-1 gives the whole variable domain KAGVTQTPRYLIKTRGQQVTLSCSPISGHRSVSWYQQTPGQGLQFLFEYFSETQRNKGNFPGRFSGRQFSNSRSEMNVSTLELGDSALYLCASSLSGREYNEQFFGPGTRLTVL.

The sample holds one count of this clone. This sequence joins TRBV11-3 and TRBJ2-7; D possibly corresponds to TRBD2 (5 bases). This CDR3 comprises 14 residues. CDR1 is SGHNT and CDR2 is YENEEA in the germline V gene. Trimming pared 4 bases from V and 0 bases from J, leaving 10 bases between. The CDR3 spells CASSSGGSSYEQYF. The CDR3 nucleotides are TGTGCCAGCAGCTCCGGAGGAAGCTCCTACGAGCAGTACTTC.

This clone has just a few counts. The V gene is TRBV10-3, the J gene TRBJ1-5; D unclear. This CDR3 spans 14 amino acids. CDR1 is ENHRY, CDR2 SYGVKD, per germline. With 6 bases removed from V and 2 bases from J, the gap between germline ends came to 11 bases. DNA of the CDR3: TGTGCCATCAGAAGAGACTGGGGCAATCAGCCCCAGCATTTT. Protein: CAIRRDWGNQPQHF.

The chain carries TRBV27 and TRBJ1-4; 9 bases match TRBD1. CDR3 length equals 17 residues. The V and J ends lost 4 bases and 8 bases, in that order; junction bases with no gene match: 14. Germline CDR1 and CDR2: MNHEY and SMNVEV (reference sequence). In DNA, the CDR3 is TGTGCCAGCAGTTCCCGGGACAGGGAGTCAGCTGGGGAAAAACTGTTTTTT. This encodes CASSSRDRESAGEKLFF. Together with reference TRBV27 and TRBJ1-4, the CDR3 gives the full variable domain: EAQVTQNPRYLITVTGKKLTVTCSQNMNHEYMSWYRQDPGLGLRQIYYSMNVEVTDKGDVPEGYKVSRKEKRNFPLILESPSPNQTSLYFCASSSRDRESAGEKLFFGSGTQLSVL.

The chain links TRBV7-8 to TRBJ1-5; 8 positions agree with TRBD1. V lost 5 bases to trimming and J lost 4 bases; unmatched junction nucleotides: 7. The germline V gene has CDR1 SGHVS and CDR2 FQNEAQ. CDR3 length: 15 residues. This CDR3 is CASSIGDRLNQPQHF. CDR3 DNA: TGTGCCAGCAGCATCGGGGACAGGCTTAATCAGCCCCAGCATTTT.

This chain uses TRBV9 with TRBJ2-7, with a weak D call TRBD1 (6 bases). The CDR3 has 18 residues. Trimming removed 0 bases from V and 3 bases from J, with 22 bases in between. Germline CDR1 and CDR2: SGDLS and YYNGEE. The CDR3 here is CASSVDFGTRQDYYEQYF. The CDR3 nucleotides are TGTGCCAGCAGCGTAGACTTTGGAACGAGACAGGATTACTACGAGCAGTACTTC.

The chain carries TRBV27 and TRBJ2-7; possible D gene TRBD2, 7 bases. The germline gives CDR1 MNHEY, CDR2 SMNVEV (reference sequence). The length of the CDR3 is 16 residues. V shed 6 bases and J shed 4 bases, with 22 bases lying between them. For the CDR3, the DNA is TGTGCCAGCAGGCCGCCGGGGGCGGGGGCTAATTACGAGCAGTACTTC. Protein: CASRPPGAGANYEQYF.